These 27 T cell receptor beta chains were sequenced from one sample in a study of blood T cell repertoires in COVID-19. Sequencing used immunoSEQ multiplex PCR; TCRdb keeps in-frame clones, though not all of them. The table includes a few hundred thousand clones, about 88% detected once. Sequenced material: PBMCs or T cells enriched from blood (not recorded which). Every receptor here comes from a woman aged 18-30 years who had recovered from COVID-19.

The rearrangement uses TRBV4-1 and TRBJ2-3; TRBD2 matches at 7 bases. Looked up from germline, CDR1 is MGHRA and CDR2 is YSYEKL. The junction had 4 bases not matched to a gene; V was cut back by 0 bases and J by 1 base. The CDR3 has 16 amino acids. CDR3 sequence: CASSQDLAGGTDTQYF. The DNA for the CDR3 is TGCGCCAGCAGCCAAGATTTGGCGGGGGGCACAGATACGCAGTATTTT.

The chain carries TRBV19 and TRBJ2-5, with a tentative D call TRBD1 (6 bases). Trimming left V 3 bases short and J 9 bases short, with 14 bases between. CDR3 length: 13 residues. Germline lookup yields CDR1 LNHDA and CDR2 SQIVND (reference sequence). CDR3 in amino acids: CASSIGDTSSQYF. CDR3 DNA sequence: TGTGCCAGTAGTATTGGGGACACCTCGTCCCAGTACTTC.

The rearrangement joins TRBV6-1 to TRBJ2-7; weak D call: TRBD1 (5 bases). The CDR3 covers 14 residues. CDR1 is MNHNS and CDR2 is SASEGT in the germline V gene. V was clipped by 2 bases and J by 6 bases, with 14 bases between them. The CDR3 nucleotides are TGTGCCAGCAGTGAAATCAGGGCAAGAGGCGAGCAGTACTTC. The encoded protein is CASSEIRARGEQYF.

The chain uses TRBV28 and TRBJ1-5, with TRBD1 matching over 7 bases. Trimming removed 7 bases from V and 2 bases from J; junction bases left unmatched: 8. This CDR3 comprises 15 residues. Germline loops: CDR1 MDHEN, CDR2 SYDVKM. As DNA, the CDR3 is TGTGCCAGCACCGCACCTACAGGGGGCAATCAGCCCCAGCATTTT. Translation: CASTAPTGGNQPQHF. Full variable domain (remainder filled in from reference TRBV28 and TRBJ1-5): DVKVTQSSRYLVKRTGEKVFLECVQDMDHENMFWYRQDPGLGLRLIYFSYDVKMKEKGDIPEGYSVSREKKERFSLILESASTNQTSMYLCASTAPTGGNQPQHFGDGTRLSIL.

The chain carries TRBV7-8 and TRBJ1-1; 9 bases agree with TRBD1. The CDR3 contains 14 residues. In germline, CDR1 is SGHVS, CDR2 FQNEAQ. Trimming at V came to 4 bases and at J to 5 bases, leaving 5 bases not matched to a gene. The CDR3 DNA is TGTGCCAGCAGCTACCGGGACAGGGAAACTGAAGCTTTCTTT. Its protein is CASSYRDRETEAFF.

The V gene is TRBV3-1 (or the pseudogene TRBV3-2), the J gene TRBJ2-7; weak D call: TRBD1 (6 bases). The CDR3 loop spans 14 amino acids. Germline V gene data show CDR1 as LGHDT and CDR2 as YNNKEL (reference sequence). V shed 6 bases and J shed 1 base, with 13 bases lying between them. As DNA, the CDR3 is TGTGCCAGCAGTCAGGGGTCAACTTCCTACGAGCAGTACTTC. This translates into CASSQGSTSYEQYF.

CDR3 DNA sequence: TGTGCCAGCAGCTTGTCAGCGTCCTATGGCTACACCTTC. Translating it yields CASSLSASYGYTF. The rearrangement uses TRBV5-4 and TRBJ1-2; D gene ambiguous. CDR1 SGHNT and CDR2 YYREEE come from the germline V gene (reference sequence). The length of the CDR3 is 13 residues. V was pared by 1 base and J by 4 bases, with 8 bases between.

This rearrangement joins TRBV10-1 to TRBJ2-4; 8 nucleotides match TRBD2. This CDR3 has 19 amino acids. Germline V gives CDR1 WNHNN, CDR2 SYGVQD (reference sequence). With V trimmed by 7 bases and J by 0 bases, 17 bases remained unmatched. The CDR3 DNA follows: TGCGCCAGCATTCCGCCGGGACTAGGCCCCCCCATAGCCAAAAACATTCAGTACTTC. Amino acids: CASIPPGLGPPIAKNIQYF.

The chain has TRBV6-6 and TRBJ1-2; TRBD1 agrees at 7 bases. From germline, CDR1 is MNHNY and CDR2 SVGAGI (reference sequence). The CDR3 is 14 residues long. After removal of 4 bases from V and 4 bases from J, the junction contained 6 bases not matched to a gene. In nucleotides, the CDR3 is TGTGCCAGCAGTTCGCGACAGGGAATCTATGGCTACACCTTC. It yields the protein CASSSRQGIYGYTF.

The chain couples TRBV30 to TRBJ2-5, with a possible D match to TRBD2 (5 bases). Germline lookup yields CDR1 GTSNPN and CDR2 SVGIG (reference sequence). The CDR3 totals 10 residues. Trimming removed 3 bases from V and 9 bases from J, with 8 bases in between. The CDR3 reads CAWSVGAQYF. The CDR3 DNA reads TGTGCCTGGAGCGTCGGGGCCCAGTACTTC.

This chain connects TRBV19 to TRBJ1-5; D possibly corresponds to TRBD1 (5 bases). Between the trimmed V and J ends, which lost 5 bases and 0 bases, there was a span of 11 bases. The CDR3 covers 15 residues. Germline CDR1 and CDR2: LNHDA and SQIVND (reference sequence). CDR3 nucleotide sequence: TGTGCCAGTAGTCGGGGGTATTTTAGCAATCAGCCCCAGCATTTT. Translated: CASSRGYFSNQPQHF.

The rearrangement links TRBV15 to TRBJ2-3, with TRBD2 matching 11 bases. CDR1 and CDR2 (germline): LNHNV, YYDKDF (reference sequence). This CDR3 comprises 16 residues. V shed 2 bases, J shed 0 bases, and the junction held 1 base outside the gene matches. CDR3 residues: CATSRIAGGSTDTQYF. The CDR3 bases are TGTGCCACCAGCAGAATAGCGGGGGGGAGCACAGATACGCAGTATTTT.

The chain couples TRBV18 to TRBJ2-1; TRBD2 aligns across 15 bases. Trimming took 3 bases from V and 3 from J; bases not matched to a gene: 0. The CDR3 length is 16 residues. Germline assignment: CDR1 KGHSH and CDR2 LQKENI. The CDR3 here is CASSPGLAGGYNEQFF. The CDR3, as DNA: TGTGCCAGCTCACCGGGACTAGCGGGGGGCTACAATGAGCAGTTCTTC.

Of note for this clone: The same CDR3 arises from other DNA sequences in this sample as well. The chain uses TRBV4-1 and TRBJ1-5; 9 nucleotides agree with TRBD1. This CDR3 is 16 amino acids long. CDR1 is MGHRA and CDR2 is YSYEKL in the germline V gene. Unmatched junction bases numbered 4, after V lost 0 bases and J lost 4 bases. DNA for the CDR3: TGCGCCAGCAGCCAAGATCCAGGACAGGGGAATCAGCCCCAGCATTTT. Its protein product is CASSQDPGQGNQPQHF.

The chain has TRBV9 and TRBJ2-5; TRBD1 agrees at 7 bases. The CDR3 totals 15 residues. The trim removed 2 bases at V and 2 bases at J, leaving 6 bases unmatched. The germline V gene encodes CDR1 SGDLS and CDR2 YYNGEE. The CDR3 DNA reads as TGTGCCAGCAGCGTTAGTAGCAGGGGGCAAGAGACCCAGTACTTC. This gives the protein CASSVSSRGQETQYF.

DNA for the CDR3: TGTGCCAGCAGCGTAGGACGGGGAAACTATGGCTACACCTTC. Protein: CASSVGRGNYGYTF. This chain links TRBV5-4 with TRBJ1-2; no clear D. CDR1 SGHNT and CDR2 YYREEE come from the germline V gene (reference sequence). V dropped 4 bases and J dropped 2 bases, with 12 bases sitting between them. This CDR3 contains 14 residues.

The chain recombines TRBV27 with TRBJ1-2; D might be TRBD1 (5 bases). V lost 5 bases to trimming and J lost 5 bases, with 21 bases between them. There are 16 residues in the CDR3. Germline lookup yields CDR1 MNHEY and CDR2 SMNVEV (reference sequence). The DNA of the CDR3 is TGTGCCAGCAGTGGGCGGGGGGTCACGTCGGTATATGGCTACACCTTC. Its protein product is CASSGRGVTSVYGYTF.

This chain links TRBV5-1 with TRBJ2-7; D remains ambiguous. This CDR3 region has 14 residues. V dropped 4 bases and J dropped 3 bases, with 14 bases sitting between them. Germline CDR1 and CDR2: SGHRS and YFSETQ. CDR3 coding DNA: TGCGCCAGCAGCCTAAGTCCCGAAAACTACGAGCAGTACTTC. Amino acids: CASSLSPENYEQYF. The full variable domain, in which reference TRBV5-1 and TRBJ2-7 provide the parts outside the CDR3, is KAGVTQTPRYLIKTRGQQVTLSCSPISGHRSVSWYQQTPGQGLQFLFEYFSETQRNKGNFPGRFSGRQFSNSRSEMNVSTLELGDSALYLCASSLSPENYEQYFGPGTRLTVT.

The chain carries TRBV9 and TRBJ2-1; 10 bases line up with TRBD1. Germline-derived CDR1 and CDR2 are SGDLS and YYNGEE. The trim removed 4 bases at V and 0 bases at J, leaving 7 bases unmatched. The CDR3 extends over 17 amino acids. The CDR3 sequence is CASSPGGQGVSYNEQFF. The CDR3 bases are TGTGCCAGCAGCCCGGGAGGACAGGGGGTCTCCTACAATGAGCAGTTCTTC.

The chain links TRBV7-2 to TRBJ2-1, with a weak D call TRBD2 (7 bases). Looked up from germline, CDR1 is SGHTA and CDR2 is FQGNSA. There are 19 residues in the CDR3. The ends were cut back, 5 bases at V and 0 bases at J, with 23 bases in the middle. The CDR3 DNA reads TGTGCCAGCAGCAGGGGACTGGGCGGGGGCTTTTCCTCCTACAATGAGCAGTTCTTC. Translated, it gives CASSRGLGGGFSSYNEQFF.

The rearrangement uses TRBV3-1 (or the pseudogene TRBV3-2) and TRBJ2-2; 8 positions agree with TRBD2. Trimming took 0 bases from V and 7 from J; bases not matched to a gene: 19. Germline CDR1 reads LGHDT; CDR2 reads YNNKEL (reference sequence). CDR3 length equals 20 residues. The CDR3 loop reads CASSQDRGAGAPGDSGELFF. The DNA of the CDR3 is TGTGCCAGCAGCCAAGATAGAGGAGCGGGGGCACCGGGGGATAGCGGGGAGCTGTTTTTT.

This clone has just one count. The J gene is TRBJ1-5, the V gene TRBV7-6; TRBD1 is a possible D gene (5 bases). The germline V and J ends were trimmed by 1 base and 0 bases, with 13 bases remaining between them. This CDR3 is built from 17 residues. CDR1 is SGHVS, CDR2 FNYEAQ, per germline. CDR3 DNA sequence: TGTGCCAGCAGCTTAGTGGGGGGGGGAGTTAGCAATCAGCCCCAGCATTTT. Protein sequence: CASSLVGGGVSNQPQHF.

The V call is TRBV4-1, the J call TRBJ1-3; no clear D gene. Germline-derived CDR1 and CDR2 are MGHRA and YSYEKL. This CDR3 region has 14 residues. V lost 9 bases to trimming and J lost 2 bases, with 14 bases between them. For the CDR3, the DNA is TGCGCCAGTAACCCAGAGGGTACTGGAAACACCATATATTTT. Amino acids: CASNPEGTGNTIYF.

J is TRBJ2-1 and V is TRBV7-2; 7 bases fit TRBD2. V dropped 5 bases and J dropped 1; count of bases not matched to a gene: 5. The germline CDR1 and CDR2 sequences are SGHTA and FQGNSA. The CDR3 consists of 15 residues. CDR3 sequence (DNA): TGTGCCAGCAGCCGTGGACTAGTATCCTACAATGAGCAGTTCTTC. This translates into CASSRGLVSYNEQFF.

J is TRBJ2-3 and V is TRBV12-3 or TRBV12-4, with D tentatively TRBD1 (6 bases). The CDR3 covers 12 residues. Trimming stripped 4 bases from V and 7 bases from J, with 9 bases between. In DNA form, the CDR3 reads TGTGCCAGCAGTTGGGGGCAGAATACGCAGTATTTT. Encoded protein: CASSWGQNTQYF.

This chain uses TRBV27 with TRBJ1-2, with 8 bases lining up with TRBD1. Unmatched junction bases numbered 11, after V lost 6 bases and J lost 5 bases. The CDR3 spans 15 residues. Per germline, CDR1 MNHEY and CDR2 SMNVEV (reference sequence). The CDR3: CASRLHGQGRYGYTF. For the CDR3, the DNA is TGTGCCAGCAGACTTCACGGACAGGGAAGGTATGGCTACACCTTC.

The chain combines TRBV4-1 with TRBJ1-1; D possibly corresponds to TRBD1 (6 bases). Trimming shortened V by 0 bases and J by 0 bases, and 11 bases separated the two germline ends. CDR1 is MGHRA and CDR2 is YSYEKL in the germline V gene. The CDR3 length is 16 residues. The CDR3 DNA is TGCGCCAGCAGCCAAGAAACCGCAGGGGTGAACACTGAAGCTTTCTTT. Protein sequence: CASSQETAGVNTEAFF.